This T cell receptor beta chain was sequenced during a study of glioma-infiltrating T cells. Using RNA template, CDR3s of TCR alpha and beta were amplified with iRepertoire arm-PCR. From the multiplex PCR reads, TCRdb called clonotypes with MiXCR, one entry per CDR3 protein. The data hold roughly 200,000 distinct CDR3 sequences, with more than 35% observed a single time. A remark on this clonotype: A much larger clone sits a single nucleotide away, making a read error possible.

Germline V gene lookup returns CDR1 MNHNS and CDR2 SASEGT. This CDR3 is built from 15 residues. The sequenced material came from glioma tissue, nonneoplastic brain tissue, or PBMCs (not recorded which). The chain is built from TRBV6-1 and TRBJ2-5, with 9 bases aligning to TRBD2. This receptor was taken from a human donor with low-grade glioma or glioblastoma, undergoing nonglioma brain surgery, or in good health (not recorded which). The CDR3 spells CASSFKAGGAETKYF. CDR3 DNA: TGTGCCAGCAGTTTTAAAGCGGGAGGCGCGGAGACCAAGTACTTC.